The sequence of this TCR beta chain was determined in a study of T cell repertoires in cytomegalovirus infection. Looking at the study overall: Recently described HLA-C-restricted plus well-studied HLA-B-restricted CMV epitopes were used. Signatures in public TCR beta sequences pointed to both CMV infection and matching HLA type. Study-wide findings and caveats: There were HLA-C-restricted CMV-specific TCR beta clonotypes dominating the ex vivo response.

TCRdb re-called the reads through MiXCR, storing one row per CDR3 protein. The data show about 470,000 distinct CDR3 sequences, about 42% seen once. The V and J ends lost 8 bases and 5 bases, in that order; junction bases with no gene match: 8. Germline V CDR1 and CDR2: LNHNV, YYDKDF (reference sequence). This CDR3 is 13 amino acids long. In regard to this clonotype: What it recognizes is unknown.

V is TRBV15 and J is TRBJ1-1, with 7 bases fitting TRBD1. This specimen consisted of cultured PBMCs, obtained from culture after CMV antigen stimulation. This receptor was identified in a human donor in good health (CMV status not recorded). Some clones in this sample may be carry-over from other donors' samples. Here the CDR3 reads CATSLQGGTEAFF. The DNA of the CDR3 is TGTGCCACCTCACTTCAGGGGGGGACTGAAGCTTTCTTT.